This T cell receptor beta chain emerged from a study of blood T cell repertoires in COVID-19. Study-wide context: COVID-19 samples, acute and convalescent, were from the United States, Italy and Spain. PBMCs, B-cell-depleted T cells, or T cells provided the cDNA or gDNA that made up the material.

The CDR3 is 18 residues long. V shed 3 bases and J 0 bases; nucleotides not matched to a gene: 5. Germline assignment: CDR1 SEHNR and CDR2 FQNEAQ (reference sequence). Methods used by the authors: Estimates of nucleated cell counts were drawn from the amplification of reference gene primers. The method was immunoSEQ multiplex PCR; TCRdb's version includes in-frame clones alone and lacks a portion of them. That table is the source of V, J and clone size, and D and trimming were worked out from the DNA. Of approximately 330,000 clones in the sample, 88% were seen once. Sequenced input: peripheral blood. This chain uses TRBV7-9 with TRBJ2-6; 10 nucleotides agree with TRBD2. This clonotype was obtained from a woman in her 50s with active or convalescent COVID-19. The CDR3 nucleotides are TGTGCCAGCAGCTTCCGACTAGCGGGCCCCTCTGGGGCCAACGTCCTGACTTTC. Its translation is CASSFRLAGPSGANVLTF.